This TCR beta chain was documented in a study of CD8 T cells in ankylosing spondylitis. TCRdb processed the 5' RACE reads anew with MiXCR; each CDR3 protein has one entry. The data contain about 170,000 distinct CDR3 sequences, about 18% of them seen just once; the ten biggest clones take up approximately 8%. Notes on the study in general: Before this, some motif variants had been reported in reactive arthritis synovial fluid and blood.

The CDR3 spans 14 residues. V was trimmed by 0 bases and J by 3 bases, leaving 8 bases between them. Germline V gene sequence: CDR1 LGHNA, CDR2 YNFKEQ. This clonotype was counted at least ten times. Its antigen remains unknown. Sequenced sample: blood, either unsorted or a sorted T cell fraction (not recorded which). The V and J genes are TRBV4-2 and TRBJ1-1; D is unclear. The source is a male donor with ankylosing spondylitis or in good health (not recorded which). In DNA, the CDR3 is TGTGCCAGCAGCCAAGAAGCGGGATACACTGAAGCTTTCTTT. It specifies CASSQEAGYTEAFF.